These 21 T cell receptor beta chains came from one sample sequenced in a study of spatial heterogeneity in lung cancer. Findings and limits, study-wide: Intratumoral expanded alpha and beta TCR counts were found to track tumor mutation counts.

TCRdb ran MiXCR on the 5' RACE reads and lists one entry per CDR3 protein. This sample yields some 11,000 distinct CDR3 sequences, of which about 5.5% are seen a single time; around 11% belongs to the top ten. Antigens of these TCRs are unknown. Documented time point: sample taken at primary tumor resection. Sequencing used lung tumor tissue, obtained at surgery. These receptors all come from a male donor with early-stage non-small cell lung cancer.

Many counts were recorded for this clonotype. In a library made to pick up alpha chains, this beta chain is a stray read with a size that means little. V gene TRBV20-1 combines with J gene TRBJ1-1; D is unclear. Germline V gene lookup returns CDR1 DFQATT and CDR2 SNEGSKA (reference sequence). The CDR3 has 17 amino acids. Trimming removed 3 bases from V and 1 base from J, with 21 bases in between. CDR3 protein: CSASPNSYPAKNTEAFF. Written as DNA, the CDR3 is TGCAGTGCTAGCCCAAACAGCTATCCAGCGAAGAACACTGAAGCTTTCTTT.

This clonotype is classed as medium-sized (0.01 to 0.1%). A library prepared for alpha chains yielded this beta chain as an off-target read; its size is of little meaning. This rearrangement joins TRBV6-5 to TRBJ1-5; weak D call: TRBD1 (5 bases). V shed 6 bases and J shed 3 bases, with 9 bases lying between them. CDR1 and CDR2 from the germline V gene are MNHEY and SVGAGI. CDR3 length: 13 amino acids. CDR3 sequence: CASSTDTNQPQHF. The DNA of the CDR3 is TGTGCCAGCAGCACGGACACCAATCAGCCCCAGCATTTT.

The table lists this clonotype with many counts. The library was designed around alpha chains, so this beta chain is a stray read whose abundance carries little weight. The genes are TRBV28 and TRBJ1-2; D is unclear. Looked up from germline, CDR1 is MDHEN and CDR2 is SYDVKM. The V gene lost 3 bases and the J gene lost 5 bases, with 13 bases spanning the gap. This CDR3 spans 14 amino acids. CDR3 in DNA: TGTGCCAGCAGTTTGGGCTCCCGGCGTTATGGCTACACCTTC. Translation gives CASSLGSRRYGYTF.

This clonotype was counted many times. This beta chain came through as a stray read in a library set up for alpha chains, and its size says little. The CDR3 region is CASSYSSDDRGNSPLHF. The CDR3 nucleotides read TGTGCCAGCAGTTACTCCTCGGATGACCGGGGTAATTCACCCCTCCACTTT. This chain uses TRBV6-5 with TRBJ1-6, with D uncertain. Germline values: CDR1 MNHEY, CDR2 SVGAGI. V was clipped by 0 bases and J by 6 bases, with 15 bases between them. This CDR3 contains 17 residues.

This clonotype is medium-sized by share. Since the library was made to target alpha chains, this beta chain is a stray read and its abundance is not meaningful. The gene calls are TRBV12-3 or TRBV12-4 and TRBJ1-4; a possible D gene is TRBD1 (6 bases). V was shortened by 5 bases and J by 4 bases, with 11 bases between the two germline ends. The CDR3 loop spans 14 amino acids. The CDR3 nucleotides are TGTGCCAGCAGTCCCGGGACACTTAATGAAAAACTGTTTTTT. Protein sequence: CASSPGTLNEKLFF.

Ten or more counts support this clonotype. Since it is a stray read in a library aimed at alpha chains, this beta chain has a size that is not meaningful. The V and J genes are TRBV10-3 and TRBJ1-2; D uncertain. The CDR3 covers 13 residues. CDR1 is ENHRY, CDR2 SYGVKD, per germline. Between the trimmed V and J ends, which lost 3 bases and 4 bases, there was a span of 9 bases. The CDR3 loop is CAISDGPIYGYTF. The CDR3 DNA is TGTGCCATCAGTGATGGACCTATCTATGGCTACACCTTC.

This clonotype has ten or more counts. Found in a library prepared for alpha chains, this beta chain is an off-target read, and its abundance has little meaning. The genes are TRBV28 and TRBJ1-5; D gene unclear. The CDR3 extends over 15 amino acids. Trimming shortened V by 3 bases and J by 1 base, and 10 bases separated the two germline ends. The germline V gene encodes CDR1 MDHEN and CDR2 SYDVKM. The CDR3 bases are TGTGCCAGCAGTTTGCGAGGATTCAGCAATCAGCCCCAGCATTTT. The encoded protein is CASSLRGFSNQPQHF.

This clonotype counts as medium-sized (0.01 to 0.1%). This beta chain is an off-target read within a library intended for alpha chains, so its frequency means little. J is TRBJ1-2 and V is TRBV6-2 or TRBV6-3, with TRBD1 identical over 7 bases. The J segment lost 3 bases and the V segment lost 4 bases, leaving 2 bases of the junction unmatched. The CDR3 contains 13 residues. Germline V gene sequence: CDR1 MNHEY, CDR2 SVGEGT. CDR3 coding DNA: TGTGCCAGCAGTTTTACAGGGGACTATGGCTACACCTTC. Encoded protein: CASSFTGDYGYTF.

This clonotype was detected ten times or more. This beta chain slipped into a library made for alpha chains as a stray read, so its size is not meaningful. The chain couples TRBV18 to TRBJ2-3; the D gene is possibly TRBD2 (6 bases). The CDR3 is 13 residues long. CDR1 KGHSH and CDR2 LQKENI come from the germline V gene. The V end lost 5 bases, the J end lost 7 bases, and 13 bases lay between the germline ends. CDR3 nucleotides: TGTGCCAGCTCAGTGGACTACACGAATACGCAGTATTTT. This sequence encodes CASSVDYTNTQYF.

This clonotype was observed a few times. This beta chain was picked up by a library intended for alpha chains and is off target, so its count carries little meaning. In DNA form, the CDR3 reads TGCAGTGCTGCCGGGACAGGGGGATTCCGCTACGAGCAGTACTTC. It yields the protein CSAAGTGGFRYEQYF. This chain uses TRBV20-1 with TRBJ2-7; 11 bases align to TRBD1. CDR1 is DFQATT, CDR2 SNEGSKA, per germline (reference sequence). There are 15 residues in the CDR3. V shed 5 bases, J shed 3 bases, and the junction held 9 bases outside the gene matches.

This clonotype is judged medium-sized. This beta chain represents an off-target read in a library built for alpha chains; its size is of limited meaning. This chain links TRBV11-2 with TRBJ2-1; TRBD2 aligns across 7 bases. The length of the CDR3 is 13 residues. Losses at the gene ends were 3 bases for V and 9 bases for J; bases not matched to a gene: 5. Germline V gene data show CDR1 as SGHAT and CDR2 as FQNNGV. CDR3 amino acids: CASSLGTTGEQFF. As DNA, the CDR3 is TGTGCCAGCAGCTTGGGGACTACGGGTGAGCAGTTCTTC.

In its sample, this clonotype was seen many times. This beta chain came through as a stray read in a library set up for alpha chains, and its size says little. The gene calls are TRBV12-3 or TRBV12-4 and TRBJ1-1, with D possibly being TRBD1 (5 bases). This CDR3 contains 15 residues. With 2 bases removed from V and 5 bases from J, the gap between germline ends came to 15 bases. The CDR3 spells CASSLSNMAGTEAFF. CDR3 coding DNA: TGTGCCAGCAGTTTATCGAACATGGCAGGGACTGAAGCTTTCTTT.

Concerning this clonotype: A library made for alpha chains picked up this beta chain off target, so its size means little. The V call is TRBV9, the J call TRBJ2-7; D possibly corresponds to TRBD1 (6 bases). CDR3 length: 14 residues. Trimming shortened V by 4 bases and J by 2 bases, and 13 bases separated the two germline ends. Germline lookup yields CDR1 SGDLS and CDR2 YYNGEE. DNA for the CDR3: TGTGCCAGCAGCATTACAGGGACCCCCTACGAGCAGTACTTC. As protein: CASSITGTPYEQYF.

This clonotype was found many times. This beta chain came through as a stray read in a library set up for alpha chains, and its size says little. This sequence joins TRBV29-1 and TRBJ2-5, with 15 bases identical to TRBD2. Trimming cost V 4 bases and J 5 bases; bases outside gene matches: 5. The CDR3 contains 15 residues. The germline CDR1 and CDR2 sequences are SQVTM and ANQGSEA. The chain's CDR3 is CSVVGLAGGEETQYF. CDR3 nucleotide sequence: TGCAGCGTTGTTGGACTAGCGGGGGGGGAGGAGACCCAGTACTTC.

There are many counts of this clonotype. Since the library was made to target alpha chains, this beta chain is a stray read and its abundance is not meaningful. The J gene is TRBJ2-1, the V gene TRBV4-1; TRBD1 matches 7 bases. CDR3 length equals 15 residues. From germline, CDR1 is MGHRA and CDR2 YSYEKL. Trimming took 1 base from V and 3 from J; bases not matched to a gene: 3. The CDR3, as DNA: TGCGCCAGCAGCCAAGGACAGGGACACTACAATGAGCAGTTCTTC. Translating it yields CASSQGQGHYNEQFF.

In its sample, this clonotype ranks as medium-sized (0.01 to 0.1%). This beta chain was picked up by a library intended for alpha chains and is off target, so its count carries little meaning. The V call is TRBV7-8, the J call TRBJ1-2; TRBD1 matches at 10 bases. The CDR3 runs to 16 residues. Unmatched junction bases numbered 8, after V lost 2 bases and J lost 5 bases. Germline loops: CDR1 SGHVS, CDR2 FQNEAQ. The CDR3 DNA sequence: TGTGCCAGCAGCTTACTTTTCCGGACAGGGGGTTATGGCTACACCTTC. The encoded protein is CASSLLFRTGGYGYTF.

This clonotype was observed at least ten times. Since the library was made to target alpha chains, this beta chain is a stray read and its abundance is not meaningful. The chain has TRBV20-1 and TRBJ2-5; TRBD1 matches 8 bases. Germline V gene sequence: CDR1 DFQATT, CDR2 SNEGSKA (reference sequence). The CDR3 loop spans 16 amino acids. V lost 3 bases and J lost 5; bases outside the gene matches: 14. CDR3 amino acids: CSASPRQGRSVETQYF. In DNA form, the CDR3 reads TGCAGTGCTAGCCCTCGACAGGGGAGGAGTGTGGAGACCCAGTACTTC.

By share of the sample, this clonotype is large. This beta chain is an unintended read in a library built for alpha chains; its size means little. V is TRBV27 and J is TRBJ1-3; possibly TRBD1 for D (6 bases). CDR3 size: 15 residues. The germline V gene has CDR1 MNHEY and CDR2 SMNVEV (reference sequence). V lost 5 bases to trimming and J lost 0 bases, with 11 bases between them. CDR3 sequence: CASSPQGHSGNTIYF. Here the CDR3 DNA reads TGTGCCAGCAGTCCCCAGGGACACTCTGGAAACACCATATATTTT.

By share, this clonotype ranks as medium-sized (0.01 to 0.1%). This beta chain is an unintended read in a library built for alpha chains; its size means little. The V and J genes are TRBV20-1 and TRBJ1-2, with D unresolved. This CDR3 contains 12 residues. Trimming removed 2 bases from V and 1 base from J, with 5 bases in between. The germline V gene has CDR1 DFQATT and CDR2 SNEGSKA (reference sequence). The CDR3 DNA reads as TGCAGTGCTAGACTCAGTAACTATGGCTACACCTTC. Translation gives CSARLSNYGYTF.

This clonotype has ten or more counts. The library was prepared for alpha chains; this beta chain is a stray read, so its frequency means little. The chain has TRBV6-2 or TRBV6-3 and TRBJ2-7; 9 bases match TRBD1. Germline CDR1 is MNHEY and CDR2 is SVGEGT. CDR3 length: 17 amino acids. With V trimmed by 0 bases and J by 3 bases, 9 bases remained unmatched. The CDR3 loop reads CASSYSITAGQGYEQYF. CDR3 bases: TGTGCCAGCAGTTACTCGATTACGGCGGGACAGGGCTACGAGCAGTACTTC.

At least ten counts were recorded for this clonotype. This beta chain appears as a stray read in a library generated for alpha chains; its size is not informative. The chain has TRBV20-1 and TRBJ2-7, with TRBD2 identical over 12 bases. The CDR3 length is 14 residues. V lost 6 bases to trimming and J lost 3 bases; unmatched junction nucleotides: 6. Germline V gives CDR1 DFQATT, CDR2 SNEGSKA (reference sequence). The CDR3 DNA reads TGCAGTGCCCCAGGACTAGCGGGGTTCTACGAGCAGTACTTC. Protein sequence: CSAPGLAGFYEQYF.